The clone carrying this TCR beta chain was observed a few times. What it binds is unknown. These data originate in a study of neurological immune-mediated disorders. Overall study findings and caveats: The expanded clones of different subjects shared no CDR3 amino acid sequences (suggesting private repertoires in all groups).

Germline CDR1 and CDR2: MDHEN and SYDVKM. The CDR3 sequence is 16 residues long. V was clipped by 5 bases and J by 7 bases; unmatched bases: 11. 5'RACE with 10-nucleotide random UMIs produced the cDNA. MiXCR was run by TCRdb on the 5' RACE reads, yielding one entry per CDR3 protein. Here the sample spans around 90,000 distinct CDR3 sequences, roughly 13% being singletons. Time point of the sample: longitudinal time-point 2. PBMCs stored at -80 C, numbering 2 million, were the origin of the unsorted libraries. V usage is TRBV28 and J usage is TRBJ2-1, with TRBD1 matching 10 bases. This sequence was found in a female donor with HTLV-1-associated myelopathy (HAM/TSP). The specimen was PBMCs. Here the CDR3 DNA reads TGTGCCAGCAGTAGCATAGGGACAGGGGATCGAAATGAGCAGTTCTTC. Translating gives CASSSIGTGDRNEQFF. Full variable domain (outside the CDR3, taken from reference TRBV28 and TRBJ2-1): DVKVTQSSRYLVKRTGEKVFLECVQDMDHENMFWYRQDPGLGLRLIYFSYDVKMKEKGDIPEGYSVSREKKERFSLILESASTNQTSMYLCASSSIGTGDRNEQFFGPGTRLTVL.